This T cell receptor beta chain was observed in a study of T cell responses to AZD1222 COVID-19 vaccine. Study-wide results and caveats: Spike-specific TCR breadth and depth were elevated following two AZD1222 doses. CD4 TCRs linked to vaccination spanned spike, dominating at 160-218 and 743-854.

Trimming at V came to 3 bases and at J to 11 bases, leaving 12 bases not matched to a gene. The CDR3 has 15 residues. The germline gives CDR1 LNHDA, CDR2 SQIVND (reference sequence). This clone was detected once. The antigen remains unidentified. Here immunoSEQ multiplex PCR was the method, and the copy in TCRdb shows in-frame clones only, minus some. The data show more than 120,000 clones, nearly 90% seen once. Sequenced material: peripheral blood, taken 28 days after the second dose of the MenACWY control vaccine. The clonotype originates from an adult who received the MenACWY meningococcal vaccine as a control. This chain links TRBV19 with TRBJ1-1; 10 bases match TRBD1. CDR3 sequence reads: CASSMAGTGVPEAFF. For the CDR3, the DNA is TGTGCCAGTAGTATGGCCGGGACAGGGGTTCCCGAGGCTTTCTTT.